The entry below gives a single T cell receptor beta chain sequence along with its context. The antigen is undetermined. PCR employed 60 Vbeta and 13 Jbeta primers. TCRdb's table, derived via immunoSEQ multiplex PCR, lists solely in-frame clones and lacks some. The sample has 100,000 to 150,000 clones, 77% seen once. These data originate in a study of cytomegalovirus exposure and HLA in healthy donors. General observations from the study: Previously analyzed data showed that most TCR beta V segments were productive at a frequency of about 90% or about 30%.

Per the germline V gene, CDR1 is MNHEY and CDR2 is SMNVEV (reference sequence). V shed 4 bases and J 3 bases; nucleotides not matched to a gene: 11. This CDR3 has 16 amino acids. The sample consisted of PBMCs. This clonotype was obtained from a male donor in good health and CMV-seropositive. This chain uses TRBV27 with TRBJ2-7, with 8 bases fitting TRBD1. CDR3 in amino acids: CASSSRDRGLFYEQYF. DNA for the CDR3: TGTGCCAGCAGTTCAAGAGACAGGGGTTTATTCTACGAGCAGTACTTC.